This T cell receptor beta chain was found in a study of blood T cell repertoires in COVID-19. Study details: The origin of the acute and convalescent COVID-19 samples was the United States, Italy and Spain. T cells, B-cell-depleted T cells, or PBMCs provided the cDNA or gDNA that served as material.

V was shortened by 0 bases and J by 1 base, with 13 bases between the two germline ends. The length of the CDR3 is 16 residues. The germline V gene encodes CDR1 SGHNT and CDR2 YYREEE (reference sequence). Sequencing used immunoSEQ multiplex PCR; TCRdb keeps in-frame clones, though not all of them. The sample yields under 150,000 clones, 80% to 90% seen once. The sequence derives from a woman aged 60-75 years with active COVID-19. The J gene is TRBJ1-1, the V gene TRBV5-4; no clear D gene. Sequencing input: peripheral blood. The CDR3 loop is CASSLDPAQRNTEAFF. The CDR3 nucleotides read TGTGCCAGCAGCTTGGATCCGGCACAGAGGAACACTGAAGCTTTCTTT.